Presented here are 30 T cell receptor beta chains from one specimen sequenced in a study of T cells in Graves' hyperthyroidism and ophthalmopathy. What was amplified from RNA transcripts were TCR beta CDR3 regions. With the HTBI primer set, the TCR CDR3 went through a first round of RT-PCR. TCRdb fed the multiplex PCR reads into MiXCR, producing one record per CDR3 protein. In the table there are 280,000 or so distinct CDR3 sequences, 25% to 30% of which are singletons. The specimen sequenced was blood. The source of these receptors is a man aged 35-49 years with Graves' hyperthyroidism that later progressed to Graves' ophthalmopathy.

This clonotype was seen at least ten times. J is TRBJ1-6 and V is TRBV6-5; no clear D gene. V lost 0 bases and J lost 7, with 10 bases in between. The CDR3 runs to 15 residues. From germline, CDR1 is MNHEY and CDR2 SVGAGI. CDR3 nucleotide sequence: TGTGCCAGCAGTTACTCCAAATTACGGAATTCACCCCTCCACTTT. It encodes CASSYSKLRNSPLHF.

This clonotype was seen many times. CDR3 nucleotides: TGTGCCAGCGTCCGGGACAGGGACTTTCATGGCTACACCTTC. This encodes CASVRDRDFHGYTF. The chain recombines TRBV5-4 with TRBJ1-2, with TRBD1 identical over 9 bases. Germline V gene lookup returns CDR1 SGHNT and CDR2 YYREEE (reference sequence). This CDR3 is built from 14 residues. The ends lost 7 bases at V and 6 bases at J; junction bases unmatched: 10.

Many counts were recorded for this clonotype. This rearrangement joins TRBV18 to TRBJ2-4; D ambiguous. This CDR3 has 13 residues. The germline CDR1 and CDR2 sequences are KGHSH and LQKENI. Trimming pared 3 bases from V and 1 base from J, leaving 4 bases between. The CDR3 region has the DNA TGTGCCAGCTCACCTCCGGCCAAAAACATTCAGTACTTC. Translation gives CASSPPAKNIQYF.

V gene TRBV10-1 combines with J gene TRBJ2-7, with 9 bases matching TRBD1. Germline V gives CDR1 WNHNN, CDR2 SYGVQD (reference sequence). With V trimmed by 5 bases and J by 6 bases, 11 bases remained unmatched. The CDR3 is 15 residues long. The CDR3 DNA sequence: TGCGCCAGCAGTACTGGGACAGGGCCCCCCGGCGAGCAGTACTTC. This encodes CASSTGTGPPGEQYF.

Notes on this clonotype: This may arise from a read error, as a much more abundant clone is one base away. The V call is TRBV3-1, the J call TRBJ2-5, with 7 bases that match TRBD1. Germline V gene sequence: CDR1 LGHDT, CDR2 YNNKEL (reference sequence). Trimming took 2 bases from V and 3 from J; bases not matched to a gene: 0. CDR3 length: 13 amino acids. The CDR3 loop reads CASSQQGEETQYF. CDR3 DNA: TGTGCCAGCAGCCAACAGGGGGAAGAGACCCAGTACTTC.

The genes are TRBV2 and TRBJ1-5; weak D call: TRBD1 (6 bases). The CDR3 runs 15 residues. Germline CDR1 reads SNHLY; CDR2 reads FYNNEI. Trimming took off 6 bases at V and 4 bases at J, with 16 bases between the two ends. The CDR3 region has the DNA TGTGCCAGCAGGTCTATTACAGGGCAAAATCAGCCCCAGCATTTT. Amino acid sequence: CASRSITGQNQPQHF.

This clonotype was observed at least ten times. The CDR3 sequence: CASSSNRGQGYTF. CDR3 DNA sequence: TGCGCCAGCAGCTCGAACAGGGGGCAAGGCTACACCTTC. The rearrangement joins TRBV5-1 to TRBJ1-2, with TRBD1 identical over 9 bases. The germline CDR1 and CDR2 sequences are SGHRS and YFSETQ. The CDR3 is 13 residues long. Trimming took 3 bases from V and 8 from J; bases not matched to a gene: 5.

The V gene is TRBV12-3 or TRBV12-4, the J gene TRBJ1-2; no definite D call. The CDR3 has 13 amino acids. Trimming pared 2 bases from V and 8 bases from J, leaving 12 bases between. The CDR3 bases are TGTGCCAGCAGTTTAAGCAGAGCGGGGGGCTACACCTTC. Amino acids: CASSLSRAGGYTF.

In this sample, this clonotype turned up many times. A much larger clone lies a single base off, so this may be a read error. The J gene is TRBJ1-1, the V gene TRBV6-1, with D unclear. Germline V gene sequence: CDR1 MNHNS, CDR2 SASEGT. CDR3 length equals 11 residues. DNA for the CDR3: TGTGCCGGCAGACGGAACACTGAAGCTTTCTTT. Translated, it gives CAGRRNTEAFF.

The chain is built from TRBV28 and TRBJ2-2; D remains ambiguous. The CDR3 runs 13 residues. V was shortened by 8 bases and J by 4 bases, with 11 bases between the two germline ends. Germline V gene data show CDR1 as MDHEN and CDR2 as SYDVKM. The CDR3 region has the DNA TGTGCCAGCTCGTCAGGCTTCACCGGGGAGCTGTTTTTT. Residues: CASSSGFTGELFF.

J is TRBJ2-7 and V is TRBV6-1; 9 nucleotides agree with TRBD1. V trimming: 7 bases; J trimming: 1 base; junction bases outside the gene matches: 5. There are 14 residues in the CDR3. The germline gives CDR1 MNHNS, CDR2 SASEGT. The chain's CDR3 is CASTRQGVSYEQYF. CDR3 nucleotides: TGTGCCAGCACGAGACAGGGGGTGTCCTACGAGCAGTACTTC.

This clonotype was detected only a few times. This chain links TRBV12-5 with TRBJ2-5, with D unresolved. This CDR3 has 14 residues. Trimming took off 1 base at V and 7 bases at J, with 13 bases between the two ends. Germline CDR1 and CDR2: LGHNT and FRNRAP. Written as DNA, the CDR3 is TGTGCTAGTGGTTTGGCAGGAAGGCCGGCGACCCAGTACTTC. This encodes CASGLAGRPATQYF.

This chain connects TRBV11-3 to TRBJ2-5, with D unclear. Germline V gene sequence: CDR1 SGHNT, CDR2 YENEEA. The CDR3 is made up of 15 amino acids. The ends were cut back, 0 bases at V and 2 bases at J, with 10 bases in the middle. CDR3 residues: CASSLDGTDQETQYF. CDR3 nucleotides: TGTGCCAGCAGCTTAGACGGCACAGATCAAGAGACCCAGTACTTC.

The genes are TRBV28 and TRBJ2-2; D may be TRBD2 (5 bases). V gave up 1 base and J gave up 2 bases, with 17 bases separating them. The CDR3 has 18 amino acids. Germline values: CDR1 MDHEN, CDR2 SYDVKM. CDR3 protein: CASSLFFSKRGNTGELFF. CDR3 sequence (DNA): TGTGCCAGCAGTTTATTTTTCTCGAAACGGGGTAACACCGGGGAGCTGTTTTTT.

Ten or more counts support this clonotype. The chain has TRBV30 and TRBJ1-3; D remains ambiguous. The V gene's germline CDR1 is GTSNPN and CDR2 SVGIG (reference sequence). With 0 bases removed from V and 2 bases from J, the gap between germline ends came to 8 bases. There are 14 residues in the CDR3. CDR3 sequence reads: CAWSVGSTGNTIYF. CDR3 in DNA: TGTGCCTGGAGTGTCGGCAGTACTGGAAACACCATATATTTT.

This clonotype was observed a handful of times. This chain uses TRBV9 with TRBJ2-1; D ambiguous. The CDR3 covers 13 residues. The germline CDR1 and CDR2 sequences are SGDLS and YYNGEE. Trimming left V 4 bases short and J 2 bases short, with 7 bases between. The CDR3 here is CASSLPTYNEQFF. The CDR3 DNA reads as TGTGCCAGCAGCCTTCCCACCTACAATGAGCAGTTCTTC.

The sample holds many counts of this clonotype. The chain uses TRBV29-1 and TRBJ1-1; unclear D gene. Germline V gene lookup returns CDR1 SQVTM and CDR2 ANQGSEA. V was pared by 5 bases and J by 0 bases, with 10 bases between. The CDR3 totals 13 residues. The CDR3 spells CSVSTAVNTEAFF. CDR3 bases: TGCAGCGTTTCCACAGCTGTGAACACTGAAGCTTTCTTT.

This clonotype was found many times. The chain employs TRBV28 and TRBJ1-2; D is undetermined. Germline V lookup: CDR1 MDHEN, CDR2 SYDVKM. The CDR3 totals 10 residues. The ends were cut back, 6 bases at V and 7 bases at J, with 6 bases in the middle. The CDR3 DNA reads TGTGCCAGCAGAAGTCTTGGCTACACCTTC. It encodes CASRSLGYTF.

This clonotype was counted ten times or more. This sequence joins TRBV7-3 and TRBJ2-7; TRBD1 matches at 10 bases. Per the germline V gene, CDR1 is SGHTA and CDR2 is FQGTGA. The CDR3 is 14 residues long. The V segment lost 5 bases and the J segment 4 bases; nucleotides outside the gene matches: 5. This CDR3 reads CASSPTGQGYEQYF. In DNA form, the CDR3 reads TGTGCCAGCAGCCCGACGGGACAGGGGTACGAGCAGTACTTC.

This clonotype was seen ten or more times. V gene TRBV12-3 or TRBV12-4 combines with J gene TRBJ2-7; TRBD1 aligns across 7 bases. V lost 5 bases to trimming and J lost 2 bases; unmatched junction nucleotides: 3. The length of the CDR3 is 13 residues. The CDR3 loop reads CASSPGQAYEQYF. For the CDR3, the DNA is TGTGCCAGCAGTCCTGGACAGGCCTACGAGCAGTACTTC.

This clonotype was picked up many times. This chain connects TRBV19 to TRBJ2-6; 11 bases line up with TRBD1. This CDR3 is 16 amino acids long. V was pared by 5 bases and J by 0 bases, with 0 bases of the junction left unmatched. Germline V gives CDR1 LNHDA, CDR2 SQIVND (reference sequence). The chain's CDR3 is CASSGTGGSGANVLTF. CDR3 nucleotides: TGTGCCAGTAGTGGGACAGGGGGCTCTGGGGCCAACGTCCTGACTTTC.

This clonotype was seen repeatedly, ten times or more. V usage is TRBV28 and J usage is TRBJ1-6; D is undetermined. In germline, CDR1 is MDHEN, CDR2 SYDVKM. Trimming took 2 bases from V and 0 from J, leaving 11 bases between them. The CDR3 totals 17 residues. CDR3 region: CASSLSSRSSYNSPLHF. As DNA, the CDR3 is TGTGCCAGCAGTTTAAGTAGTAGGAGCTCCTATAATTCACCCCTCCACTTT.

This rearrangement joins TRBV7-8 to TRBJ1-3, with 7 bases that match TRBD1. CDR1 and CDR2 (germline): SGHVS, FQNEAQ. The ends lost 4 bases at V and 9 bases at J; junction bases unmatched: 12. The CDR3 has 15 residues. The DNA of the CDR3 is TGTGCCAGCAGCTCCCGGGACAGCCTATTAGGCACCATATATTTT. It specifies CASSSRDSLLGTIYF.

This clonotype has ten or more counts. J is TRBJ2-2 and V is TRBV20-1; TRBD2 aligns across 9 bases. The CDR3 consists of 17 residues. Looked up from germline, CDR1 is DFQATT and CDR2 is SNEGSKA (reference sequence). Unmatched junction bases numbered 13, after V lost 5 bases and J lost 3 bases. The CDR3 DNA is TGCAGTGCTTATGCAGTCGCGGGAGGGAAGCACACCGGGGAGCTGTTTTTT. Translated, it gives CSAYAVAGGKHTGELFF.

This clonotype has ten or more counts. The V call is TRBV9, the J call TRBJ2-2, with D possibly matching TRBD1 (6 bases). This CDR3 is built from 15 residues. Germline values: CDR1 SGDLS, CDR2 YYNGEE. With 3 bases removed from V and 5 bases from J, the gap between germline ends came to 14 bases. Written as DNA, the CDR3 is TGTGCCAGCAGCGCGTTGACAGGTGGGACCGGGGAGCTGTTTTTT. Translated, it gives CASSALTGGTGELFF.

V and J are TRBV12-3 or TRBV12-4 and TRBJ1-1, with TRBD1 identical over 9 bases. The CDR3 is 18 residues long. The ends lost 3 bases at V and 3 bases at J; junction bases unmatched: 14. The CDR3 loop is CASSFPDHRGRLDTEAFF. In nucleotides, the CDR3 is TGTGCCAGCAGTTTCCCGGATCACAGGGGGCGCTTAGACACTGAAGCTTTCTTT.

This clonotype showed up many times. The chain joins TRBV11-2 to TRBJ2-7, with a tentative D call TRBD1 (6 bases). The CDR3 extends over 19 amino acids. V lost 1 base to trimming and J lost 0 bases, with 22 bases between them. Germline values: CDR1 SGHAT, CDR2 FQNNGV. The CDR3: CASSLVTADNRAPSYEQYF. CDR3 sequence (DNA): TGTGCCAGCAGCTTAGTGACAGCCGACAACAGGGCTCCCTCCTACGAGCAGTACTTC.

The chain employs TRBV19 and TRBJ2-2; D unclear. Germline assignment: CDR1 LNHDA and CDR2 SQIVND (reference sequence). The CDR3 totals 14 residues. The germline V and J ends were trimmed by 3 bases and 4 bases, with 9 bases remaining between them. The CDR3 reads CASSILSATGELFF. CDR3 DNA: TGTGCCAGTAGTATCTTAAGTGCCACCGGGGAGCTGTTTTTT.

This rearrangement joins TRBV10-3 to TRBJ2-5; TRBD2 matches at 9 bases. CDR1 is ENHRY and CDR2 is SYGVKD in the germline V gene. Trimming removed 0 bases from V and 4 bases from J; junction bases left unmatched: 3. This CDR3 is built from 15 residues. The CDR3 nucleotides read TGTGCCATCAGTGAGTCGGATAGCGGGAGAGAGACCCAGTACTTC. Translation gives CAISESDSGRETQYF.

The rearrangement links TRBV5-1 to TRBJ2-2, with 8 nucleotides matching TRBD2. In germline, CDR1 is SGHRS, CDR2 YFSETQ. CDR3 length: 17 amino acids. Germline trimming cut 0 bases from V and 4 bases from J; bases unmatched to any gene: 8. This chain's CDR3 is CASSLAAGGQSTGELFF. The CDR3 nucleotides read TGCGCCAGCAGCTTGGCCGCGGGGGGACAAAGCACCGGGGAGCTGTTTTTT.